This T cell receptor beta chain came from a study of T cells in Graves' hyperthyroidism and ophthalmopathy. Study-level results: A model using 13 V-J features told ophthalmopathy apart from stable hyperthyroidism.

This clonotype occurred many times. Antigen unknown. Trimming cost V 5 bases and J 2 bases, with 12 bases left between them. This CDR3 is built from 15 residues. CDR1 is SEHNR and CDR2 is FQNEAQ in the germline V gene (reference sequence). Template material for amplifying TCR beta CDR3 regions consisted of RNA transcripts. TCR CDR3 underwent first-round RT-PCR with the HTBI primer set. TCRdb re-called the multiplex PCR reads with MiXCR, one entry per CDR3 protein. Among a few hundred thousand distinct CDR3 sequences listed, 12% to 15% were seen once. Lactation, pregnancy, other autoimmune disease or uncontrolled infection excluded patients.

The clonotype comes from a woman between 40 and 55 years old with Graves' hyperthyroidism. Sequencing input: blood. This chain links TRBV7-9 with TRBJ2-2; TRBD1 is a possible D gene (5 bases). As DNA, the CDR3 is TGTGCCAGCAGCCTGATGGACATTAACACCGGGGAGCTGTTTTTT. Its translation is CASSLMDINTGELFF.